This is a list of T cell receptor beta chains from one sample in a study of blood T cell repertoires in COVID-19. The data were produced by immunoSEQ multiplex PCR, yet TCRdb's version contains in-frame clones alone and is incomplete. The sample holds approximately 230,000 clones; 86% are singletons and the top ten take about 2%. The sequenced sample was peripheral blood. Source of these receptors: a man aged 25 to 40 who had recovered from COVID-19. Each CDR3 is given with its conserved first and last residue. D genes are given only for firm matches. Clone size is given for some rows only: seen once, a few or many times, or a class if the clone is expanded.

V gene	clone size	D gene	J gene	CDR3 DNA	CDR3 protein
TRBV14	.	.	TRBJ1-3	TGTGCCAGCAGCCAACTTAGCCCAAGCTCTGGAAACACCATATATTTT	CASSQLSPSSGNTIYF
TRBV2	.	.	TRBJ2-5	TGTGCCAGCGCAGGGCAAGAGACCCAGTACTTC	CASAGQETQYF
TRBV5-4	.	TRBD1	TRBJ2-5	TGTGCCAGCAGCTTTTACAGGGGAGAGGAGACCCAGTACTTC	CASSFYRGEETQYF
TRBV10-2	.	TRBD2	TRBJ2-7	TGCGCCAGCAGACTAGCGGGGGATTCCTACGAGCAGTACTTC	CASRLAGDSYEQYF
TRBV6-4	.	TRBD1	TRBJ1-1	TGTGCCAGCAGAGGACAGGGGTGGAACACTGAAGCTTTCTTT	CASRGQGWNTEAFF
TRBV6-4	.	TRBD2	TRBJ2-3	TGTGCCAGCAGTGACGGGAGCGGGGGGGCCACAGATACGCAGTATTTT	CASSDGSGGATDTQYF
TRBV6-5	.	.	TRBJ1-3	TGTGCCAGCAGTTACCCGTATGGGCCTGGAAACACCATATATTTT	CASSYPYGPGNTIYF
TRBV5-6	once	.	TRBJ1-6	TGTGCCAGCAGCTTGTGGGCAGGGATATGGTCACCCCTCCACTTT	CASSLWAGIWSPLHF
TRBV3-1/TRBV3-2	.	TRBD2	TRBJ2-5	TGTGCCAGCAGCCAAGAAGGACTAGCGGGGGGGCTAAAGACCCAGTACTTC	CASSQEGLAGGLKTQYF
TRBV11-2	few	.	TRBJ2-2	TGTGCCAGCACCGTTAGCGTACGGGGCGGGGAGCTGTTTTTT	CASTVSVRGGELFF
TRBV10-3	.	.	TRBJ1-4	TGTGCCATCAGTGAGTCGAACCCCGGAGGGGCAACTAATGAAAAACTGTTTTTT	CAISESNPGGATNEKLFF
TRBV30	.	.	TRBJ1-1	TGTGCCTGGAAGCTACAGGGACCGGGGAACACTGAAGCTTTCTTT	CAWKLQGPGNTEAFF
TRBV13	.	.	TRBJ1-2	TGTGCCAGCAGCTTAGGTCGTGCCAGGGGCGATGATGGCTACACCTTC	CASSLGRARGDDGYTF
TRBV30	.	TRBD1	TRBJ1-6	TGTGCCTGGGGACAGGGAGGGGCACCCCTCCACTTT	CAWGQGGAPLHF
TRBV18	.	.	TRBJ2-4	TGTGCCAGCTCACAGTCCTCGGGGGTCCAAAACATTCAGTACTTC	CASSQSSGVQNIQYF
TRBV29-1	.	.	TRBJ2-2	TGCAGCGTCGTACCACCGGGACAAGACACCGGGGAGCTGTTTTTT	CSVVPPGQDTGELFF
TRBV5-1	.	.	TRBJ1-2	TGCGCCAGCAGCCCGGTAGCCGAAGGCTACACCTTC	CASSPVAEGYTF
TRBV5-1	.	.	TRBJ1-1	TGCGCCAGCAGCCCTACTAGGAACACTGAAGCTTTCTTT	CASSPTRNTEAFF
TRBV14	.	TRBD1	TRBJ2-7	TGTGCCAGCAGCCAATGGACAGGGAGTTTCCACGAGCAGTACTTC	CASSQWTGSFHEQYF
TRBV20-1	.	TRBD1	TRBJ1-2	TGCAGTGCTAGTCATCAGGGGGCCTGGGATGGCTACACCTTC	CSASHQGAWDGYTF
TRBV5-6	.	.	TRBJ1-1	TGTGCCAGCAGCTTGGGTCCGGTACCCCGTGAAGCTTTCTTT	CASSLGPVPREAFF
TRBV12-5	.	.	TRBJ2-2	TGTGCTAGTGGTTTGGAGTCGGGCGGGGAGCTGTTTTTT	CASGLESGGELFF
TRBV27	.	.	TRBJ2-2	TGTGCCAGCCGCCGGTTCCCCCCACCCGGGGAGCTGTTTTTT	CASRRFPPPGELFF
TRBV11-3	.	.	TRBJ1-5	TGTGCCAGCAGCCGTTATAGCAATCAGCCCCAGCATTTT	CASSRYSNQPQHF
TRBV19	.	.	TRBJ1-1	TGTGCCAGTAGCCCTCAGGGGACTGAAGCTTTCTTT	CASSPQGTEAFF
TRBV12-3/TRBV12-4	.	.	TRBJ1-2	TGTGCCACGGGCAGGGCTAACTATGGCTACACCTTC	CATGRANYGYTF
TRBV10-3	.	TRBD2	TRBJ2-2	TGTGCCATCAGTATTAGCGGGGACAACACCGGGGAGCTGTTTTTT	CAISISGDNTGELFF
TRBV7-2	.	TRBD1	TRBJ1-5	TGTGCCAGCAGCATACGGACAGGGGACGGTCAGCCCCAGCATTTT	CASSIRTGDGQPQHF
TRBV5-4	once	.	TRBJ2-3	TGTGCCAGCAGCTTGGTACAGAGAAGCACAGATACGCAGTATTTT	CASSLVQRSTDTQYF
TRBV4-2	.	.	TRBJ1-2	TGTGCCAGCAGCCACCCCGGAGGTCTCGAGGGTGGCTACACCTTC	CASSHPGGLEGGYTF
TRBV18	.	.	TRBJ2-7	TGTGCCAGCTCACTAGTGGGGCAGACCTACGAGCAGTACTTC	CASSLVGQTYEQYF
TRBV7-8	.	.	TRBJ2-3	TGTGCCAGCAGCTTTTCAGGAGATACGCAGTATTTT	CASSFSGDTQYF
TRBV6-5	.	.	TRBJ1-3	TGTGCCAGCAGTTACGGCGGAAGCTCTGGAAACACCATATATTTT	CASSYGGSSGNTIYF
TRBV5-5	.	.	TRBJ1-6	TGTGCCAGCAGCCCTACCGGGGAGGGGAAATCACCCCTCCACTTT	CASSPTGEGKSPLHF
TRBV4-1	.	.	TRBJ2-5	TGCGCCAGCAGCCAACCTCCCGGGACACCTCGTCAGTACTTC	CASSQPPGTPRQYF
TRBV19	few	TRBD2	TRBJ2-3	TGTGCCAGTAGTATCGGGGGACTAGCTACCGATACGCAGTATTTT	CASSIGGLATDTQYF
TRBV5-1	.	.	TRBJ2-7	TGCGCCAGCAGCTTGGCCGAACTCGGTCCCGGGTCCCCAAAGTACTTC	CASSLAELGPGSPKYF
TRBV2	.	.	TRBJ1-1	TGTGCCAGCAGTGGGGGATCGGGGGTTGGCACTGAAGCTTTCTTT	CASSGGSGVGTEAFF
TRBV7-2	.	TRBD2	TRBJ2-1	TGTGCCAGCAGCCGCGCTAGCGGGGGGTCCCATGAGCAGTTCTTC	CASSRASGGSHEQFF
TRBV4-3	.	.	TRBJ1-2	TGCGCCAGCAGCCAAGAGGCGGAATACGACTATGGCTACACCTTC	CASSQEAEYDYGYTF
TRBV27	.	TRBD1	TRBJ2-1	TGTGCCAGCAGTTTCGGGCAGGGGGTCACGTATGAGCAGTTCTTC	CASSFGQGVTYEQFF
TRBV5-1	few	.	TRBJ1-4	TGCGCCAGCAGCTTGGGCCCGGCAGGGGAAGAAAAACTGTTTTTT	CASSLGPAGEEKLFF
TRBV5-6	.	TRBD1	TRBJ1-4	TGTGCCAGCAGCTTATCCCTCAGGGGGCCGGAAAAACTGTTTTTT	CASSLSLRGPEKLFF
TRBV6-5	once	TRBD1	TRBJ1-3	TGTGCCAGCAGTTATTCGACAGGGCTTACCGGAAACACCATATATTTT	CASSYSTGLTGNTIYF
TRBV6-2/TRBV6-3	.	TRBD1	TRBJ2-2	TGTGCCAGCAGTTACTCCGGACAGGGCGGGGAGCTGTTTTTT	CASSYSGQGGELFF
TRBV7-2	.	TRBD1	TRBJ2-7	TGTGCCAGCAGCGGAGGTGGGACAGCGACCTACGAGCAGTACTTC	CASSGGGTATYEQYF
TRBV5-4	.	TRBD2	TRBJ2-3	TGTGCCAGCACGGACCTAGCGGGGCGGACAGATACGCAGTATTTT	CASTDLAGRTDTQYF
TRBV7-2	once	TRBD2	TRBJ2-1	TGTGCCAGCAGCCGCCGTCCGACTAGCGGGGTTGGGGGCAATGAGCAGTTCTTC	CASSRRPTSGVGGNEQFF
TRBV11-3	.	.	TRBJ1-1	TGTGCCAGCAGCTTAGAAGGGGGTACTGAAGCTTTCTTT	CASSLEGGTEAFF
TRBV5-8	.	.	TRBJ1-1	TGTGCCAGCAGCTCTCTTTTCACTGAAGCTTTCTTT	CASSSLFTEAFF
TRBV3-1/TRBV3-2	.	.	TRBJ1-1	TGTGCCAGCAGCCAACAGAACACTGAAGCTTTCTTT	CASSQQNTEAFF